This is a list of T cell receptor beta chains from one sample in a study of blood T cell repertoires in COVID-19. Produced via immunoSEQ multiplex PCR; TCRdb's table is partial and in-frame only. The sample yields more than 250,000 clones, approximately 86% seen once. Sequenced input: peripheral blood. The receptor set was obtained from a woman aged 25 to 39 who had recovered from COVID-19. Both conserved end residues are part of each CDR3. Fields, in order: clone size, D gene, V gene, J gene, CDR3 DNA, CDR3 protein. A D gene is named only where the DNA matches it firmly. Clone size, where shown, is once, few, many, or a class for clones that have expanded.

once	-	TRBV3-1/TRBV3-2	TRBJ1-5	TGTGCCAGCAGCTCCGAGGGAGTTAGCAATCAGCCCCAGCATTTT	CASSSEGVSNQPQHF
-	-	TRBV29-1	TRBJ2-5	TGCAGCGTTGCGCTAAGTTCAACAGAGACCCAGTACTTC	CSVALSSTETQYF
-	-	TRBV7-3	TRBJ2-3	TGTGCCAGCAGCCGCGCGGGGATAGATACGCAGTATTTT	CASSRAGIDTQYF
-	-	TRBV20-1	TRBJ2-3	TGCAGTGGCACAGGGATAGATACGCAGTATTTT	CSGTGIDTQYF
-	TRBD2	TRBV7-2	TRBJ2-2	TGTGCCAGCAGCCCACCGGGACTAGCGGGGGGTCGACGAACCGGGGAGCTGTTTTTT	CASSPPGLAGGRRTGELFF
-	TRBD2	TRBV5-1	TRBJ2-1	TGCGCCAGCAGCTTAAGCCTAGCGGGAGTGGGGGAGCAGTTCTTC	CASSLSLAGVGEQFF
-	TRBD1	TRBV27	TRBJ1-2	TGTGCCAGCAGTTTTCGGTGGACAGGCGTGGCCGGGGGCTATGGCTACACCTTC	CASSFRWTGVAGGYGYTF
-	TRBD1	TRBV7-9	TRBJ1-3	TGTGCCAGCAGCTTGGGGTTCGGGACAGATGGAAACACCATATATTTT	CASSLGFGTDGNTIYF
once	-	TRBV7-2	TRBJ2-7	TGTGCCAGCAGCTTAAAGTTCACAACCTACGAGCAGTACTTC	CASSLKFTTYEQYF
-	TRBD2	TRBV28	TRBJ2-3	TGTGCCAGCACCGAACGGGGGGGATCTGAGTATTTT	CASTERGGSEYF
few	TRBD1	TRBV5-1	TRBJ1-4	TGCGCCAGCAGGACCGGGACAGGGACAACTAATGAAAAACTGTTTTTT	CASRTGTGTTNEKLFF
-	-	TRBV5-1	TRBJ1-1	TGCGCCAGCAACCCAGGGAACACTGAAGCTTTCTTT	CASNPGNTEAFF
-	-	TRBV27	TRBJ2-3	TGTGCCAGCAGTTTCGTCGGGAATACGCAGTATTTT	CASSFVGNTQYF
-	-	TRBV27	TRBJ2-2	TGTGCCAGCAGTTTATTGGAGACCGGGGAGCTGTTTTTT	CASSLLETGELFF
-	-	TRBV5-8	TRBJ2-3	TGTGCCAGCAGCTTGTTGATTCAGGCAGATACGCAGTATTTT	CASSLLIQADTQYF
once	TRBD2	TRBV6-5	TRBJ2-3	TGTGCCAGCCACCCTCGGGGGGGAGATACGCAGTATTTT	CASHPRGGDTQYF
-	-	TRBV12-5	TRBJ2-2	TGTGCTAGTGGTTTGGTACTGGGAGAAAAGAACACCGGGGAGCTGTTTTTT	CASGLVLGEKNTGELFF
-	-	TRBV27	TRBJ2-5	TGTGCCAGCAGTTCCACAGCGGGCCCGCAAGAGACCCAGTACTTC	CASSSTAGPQETQYF
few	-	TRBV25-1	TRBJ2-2	TGTGCCAGCAGTGGATATATCACAGGAAGAGTGACCGGGGAGCTGTTTTTT	CASSGYITGRVTGELFF
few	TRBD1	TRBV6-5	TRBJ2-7	TGTGCCAGCAGAGACAGACAGGGGGTCAAGTACGAGCAGTACTTC	CASRDRQGVKYEQYF
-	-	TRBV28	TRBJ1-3	TGTGCCAGCAGGACGCGCCTTTTAGGGGCCAACACCATATATTTT	CASRTRLLGANTIYF
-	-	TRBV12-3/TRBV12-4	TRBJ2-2	TGTGCCAGCGGAGTTAAGACCGGGGAGCTGTTTTTT	CASGVKTGELFF
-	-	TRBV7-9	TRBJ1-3	TGTGCCAGCAGCTTGACAGGCCACCCTGGAAACACCATATATTTT	CASSLTGHPGNTIYF
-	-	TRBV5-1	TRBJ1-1	TGCGCCAGCAGCTTGGCGGTCGCAGGAAGCACTGAAGCTTTCTTT	CASSLAVAGSTEAFF
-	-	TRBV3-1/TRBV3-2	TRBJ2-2	TGTGCCAGCAGCCCCTTGGTCAGTACCGGGGAGCTGTTTTTT	CASSPLVSTGELFF
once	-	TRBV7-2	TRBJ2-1	TGTGCCAGCAGCTTAGCTTCGTCCGACAATGAGCAGTTCTTC	CASSLASSDNEQFF
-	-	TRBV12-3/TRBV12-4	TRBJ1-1	TGTGCCAGCAGTCTAGGCTGGTCTCAGGCTTTCTTT	CASSLGWSQAFF
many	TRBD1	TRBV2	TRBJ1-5	TGTGCCAGCAGACGACAGGGCCTGGGGCCCCAGCATTTT	CASRRQGLGPQHF
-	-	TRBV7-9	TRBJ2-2	TGTGCCAGCAGCTTAGAGCGGAACACCGGGGAGCTGTTTTTT	CASSLERNTGELFF
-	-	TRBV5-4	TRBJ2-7	TGTGCCAGCAGCCCCCTCCCGGGGGACAGCTCCTACGAGCAGTACTTC	CASSPLPGDSSYEQYF
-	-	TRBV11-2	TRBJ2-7	TGTGCCAGCAGCGGTCACTATTACTACGAGCAGTACTTC	CASSGHYYYEQYF
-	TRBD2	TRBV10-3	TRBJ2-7	TGTGCCATCAGTGACTACGGGACTAGCGGAACTTCGTCCTACGAGCAGTACTTC	CAISDYGTSGTSSYEQYF
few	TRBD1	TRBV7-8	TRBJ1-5	TGTGCCAGCAGCTTACGTTACTTAGGGGACAGGGGGAATCAGCCCCAGCATTTT	CASSLRYLGDRGNQPQHF
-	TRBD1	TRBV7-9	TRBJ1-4	TGTGCCAGCAGCTCGAACCTATCAGGGGGGAGGCATGAAAAACTGTTTTTT	CASSSNLSGGRHEKLFF
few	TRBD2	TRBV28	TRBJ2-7	TGTGCCAGCAGGGTTTCTAGCGGGAGTTTTTACGAGCAGTACTTC	CASRVSSGSFYEQYF
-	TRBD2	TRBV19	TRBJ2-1	TGTGCCAGTAGGATACTAGCGGGAGTATATGAGCAGTTCTTC	CASRILAGVYEQFF
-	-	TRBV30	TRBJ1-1	TGTGCCTGGAGTGTTCGAGGTAACACTGAAGCTTTCTTT	CAWSVRGNTEAFF
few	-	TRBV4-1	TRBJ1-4	TGCGCCAGCAAGGCTATCGGACAGACTAATGAAAAACTGTTTTTT	CASKAIGQTNEKLFF
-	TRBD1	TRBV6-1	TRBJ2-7	TGTGCCAGCAGTGAAGCACCCGACAGGGGTTGGGGTGAGCAGTACTTC	CASSEAPDRGWGEQYF
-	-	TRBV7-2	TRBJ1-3	TGTGCCAGCAGCTCACAAAGTGGAAACACCATATATTTT	CASSSQSGNTIYF
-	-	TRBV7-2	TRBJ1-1	TGTGCCAGCAGCCCGGCGGGGGGCTGGACTGAAGCTTTCTTT	CASSPAGGWTEAFF
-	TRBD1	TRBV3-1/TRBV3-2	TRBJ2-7	TGTGCCAGCAGAGACAGGGGGCAAGAGCAGTACTTC	CASRDRGQEQYF
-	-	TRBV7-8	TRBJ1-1	TGTGCCAGCAGCTTCGCGGCCACAGGTTACACTGAAGCTTTCTTT	CASSFAATGYTEAFF
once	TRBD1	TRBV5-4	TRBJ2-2	TGTGCCAGCAGCGGGACAGTCCTTTCCGGGGAGCTGTTTTTT	CASSGTVLSGELFF
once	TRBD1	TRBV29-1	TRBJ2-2	TGCAGCGGCAGGGGGACAGGGAAGTCTGGGGAGCTGTTTTTT	CSGRGTGKSGELFF
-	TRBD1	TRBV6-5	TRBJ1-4	TGTGCCAGCAGTTTAGGGACAGGAGGAGAAAAACTGTTTTTT	CASSLGTGGEKLFF
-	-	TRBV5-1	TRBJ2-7	TGCGCCAGCAGCCCCATACAGAACCCCTCCTACGAGCAGTACTTC	CASSPIQNPSYEQYF
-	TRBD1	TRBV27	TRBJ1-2	TGTGCCAGCAGCCCTCGGGACAGGGCGGTCTATGGCTACACCTTC	CASSPRDRAVYGYTF